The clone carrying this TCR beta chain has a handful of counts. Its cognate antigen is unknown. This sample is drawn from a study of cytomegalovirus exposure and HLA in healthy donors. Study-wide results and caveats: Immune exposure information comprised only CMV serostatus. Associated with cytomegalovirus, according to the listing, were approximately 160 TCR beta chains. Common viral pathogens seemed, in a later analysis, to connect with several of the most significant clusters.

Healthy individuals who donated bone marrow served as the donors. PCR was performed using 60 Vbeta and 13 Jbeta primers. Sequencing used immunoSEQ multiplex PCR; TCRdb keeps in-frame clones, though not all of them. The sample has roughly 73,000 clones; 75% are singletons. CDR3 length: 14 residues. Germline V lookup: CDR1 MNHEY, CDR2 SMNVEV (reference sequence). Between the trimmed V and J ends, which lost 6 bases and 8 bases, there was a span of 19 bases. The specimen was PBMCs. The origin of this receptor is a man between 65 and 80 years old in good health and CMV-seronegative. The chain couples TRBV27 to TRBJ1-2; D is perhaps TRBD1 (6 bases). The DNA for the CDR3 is TGTGCCAGCAGGCCGTCCGGGGGGGCGAGGGGCTACACCTTC. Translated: CASRPSGGARGYTF.